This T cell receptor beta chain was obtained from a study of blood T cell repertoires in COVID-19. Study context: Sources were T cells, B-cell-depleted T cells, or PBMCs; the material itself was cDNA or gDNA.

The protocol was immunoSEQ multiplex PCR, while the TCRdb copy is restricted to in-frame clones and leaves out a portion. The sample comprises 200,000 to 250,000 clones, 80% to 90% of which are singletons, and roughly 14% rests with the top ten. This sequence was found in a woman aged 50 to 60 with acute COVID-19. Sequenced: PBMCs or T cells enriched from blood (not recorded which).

The CDR3 sequence: CASSAYRGAYEQYF. The DNA of the CDR3 is TGTGCCAGTAGTGCATACAGGGGAGCCTACGAGCAGTACTTC. V is TRBV19 and J is TRBJ2-7, with TRBD1 identical over 7 bases. Germline assignment: CDR1 LNHDA and CDR2 SQIVND (reference sequence). V lost 5 bases, J lost 2 bases, and 6 bases stayed unmatched. This CDR3 region has 14 residues.